The sequence of this T cell receptor (beta chain) was determined in a study of long-term antiretroviral therapy in people with HIV. Study-level findings and limits: Subsequent to ART, diversity was augmented yet persisted below that of transplant donor controls. CDR3 length ranges were narrower in HIV repertoires than in controls.

Survey-level resolution applied to immunoSEQ assay v3.0. The protocol was immunoSEQ multiplex PCR, while the TCRdb copy is restricted to in-frame clones and leaves out a portion. The table lists about 39,000 clones, approximately 85% of them singletons. About this clone: What it recognizes is unknown.

Trimming left V 6 bases short and J 2 bases short, with 13 bases between. Germline loops: CDR1 SGHAT, CDR2 FQNNGV. The CDR3 has 14 residues. The J gene is TRBJ2-5, the V gene TRBV11-2; tentative D call: TRBD1 (6 bases). Sequencing was performed on unsorted PBMCs, taken 3.1 years after starting antiretroviral therapy. This clonotype was obtained from a woman in her forties or fifties with HIV. CDR3 residues: CASRLTTGQETQYF. The CDR3 DNA sequence: TGTGCCAGCAGATTAACGACAGGACAAGAGACCCAGTACTTC. The variable domain in full, with the rest retrieved from reference TRBV11-2 and TRBJ2-5, is EAGVAQSPRYKIIEKRQSVAFWCNPISGHATLYWYQQILGQGPKLLIQFQNNGVVDDSQLPKDRFSAERLKGVDSTLKIQPAKLEDSAVYLCASRLTTGQETQYFGPGTRLLVL.